Listed below are T cell receptor beta chains from one sample, sequenced in a study of T-cell reconstitution after alpha-beta-depleted transplantation in children. TCRdb re-called the PCR reads with MiXCR, one entry per CDR3 protein. The sample lists around 580,000 distinct CDR3 sequences, under 30% occurring once. The sample consisted of PBMCs, mostly from graft donor cells, taken 360 days after TCRalphabeta/CD19-depleted stem cell transplant. All receptors derive from a boy in the first two years of life who had a stem cell transplant for acute myeloid leukemia, so the T cells may come from the graft donor. CDR3s include the opening cysteine and the closing phenylalanine or tryptophan. The D gene is left open where the match is weak. Clone size is stated in some rows and not others, as once, few, many or a class when expanded.

abundance,d_gene,j_gene,v_gene,CDR3aa,CDR3nt
.,TRBD1,TRBJ2-5,TRBV20-1,CSAREDRKETQYF,TGCAGTGCTAGAGAGGACAGGAAAGAGACCCAGTACTTC
.,.,TRBJ2-7,TRBV12-3/TRBV12-4,CASSRGSLYEQYF,TGTGCCAGCAGCAGGGGCTCACTATACGAGCAGTACTTC
few,TRBD2,TRBJ2-4,TRBV20-1,CSARARPGGDIQYF,TGCAGTGCTAGAGCCCGTCCTGGGGGGGACATTCAGTACTTC
.,TRBD1,TRBJ2-7,TRBV20-1,CSARGGQGTYEQYF,TGCAGTGCTAGAGGGGGACAGGGAACCTACGAGCAGTACTTC
once,.,TRBJ1-2,TRBV28,CASSKWTDSPYGYTF,TGTGCCAGCAGTAAATGGACGGATTCGCCCTATGGCTACACCTTC
few,TRBD2,TRBJ2-5,TRBV7-3,CASSVNGGTGETQYF,TGTGCCAGCAGCGTGAACGGGGGGACTGGAGAGACCCAGTACTTC
many,TRBD1,TRBJ2-7,TRBV7-9,CASSLNRGSSYEQYF,TGTGCCAGCAGCTTGAACAGGGGAAGCTCCTACGAGCAGTACTTC
.,.,TRBJ2-3,TRBV11-3,CASSWGELSTDTQYF,TGTGCCAGCAGCTGGGGCGAATTGAGCACAGATACGCAGTATTTT
few,.,TRBJ1-1,TRBV6-5,CASSYTGEMNTEAFF,TGTGCCAGCAGTTACACGGGAGAAATGAACACTGAAGCTTTCTTT
few,.,TRBJ1-4,TRBV4-3,CASSQGGQGIANEKLFF,TGCGCCAGCAGCCAAGGCGGGCAGGGTATCGCTAATGAAAAACTGTTTTTT
.,TRBD1,TRBJ2-1,TRBV7-2,CASSLVGDRYNEQFF,TGTGCCAGCAGCTTAGTGGGGGACAGATACAATGAGCAGTTCTTC
.,.,TRBJ1-1,TRBV6-5,CASSYEGFAGKAFF,TGTGCCAGCAGTTATGAGGGATTCGCAGGGAAAGCTTTCTTT
few,TRBD1,TRBJ1-5,TRBV20-1,CSASRQGVINQPQHF,TGCAGTGCTAGTAGACAGGGGGTAATAAATCAGCCCCAGCATTTT
.,.,TRBJ2-3,TRBV20-1,CSARPGLRSADTQYF,TGCAGTGCTAGACCGGGACTTCGCTCGGCGGATACGCAGTATTTT
.,TRBD2,TRBJ2-1,TRBV28,CASSTSGASSYNEQFF,TGTGCCAGCAGTACTAGCGGGGCTAGCTCCTACAATGAGCAGTTCTTC
.,TRBD1,TRBJ1-4,TRBV28,CASSRETGEKLFF,TGTGCCAGCAGCCGCGAGACAGGGGAAAAACTGTTTTTT
few,.,TRBJ2-7,TRBV20-1,CSASSGDLPYEQYF,TGCAGTGCTAGTTCAGGGGACCTCCCTTACGAGCAGTACTTC
many,.,TRBJ2-1,TRBV20-1,CSARDRNRAGRFF,TGCAGTGCTAGAGACCGAAACAGGGCGGGACGGTTCTTC
.,TRBD2,TRBJ2-5,TRBV24-1,CATSDTIPGLGGETQYF,TGTGCCACCAGTGATACCATTCCGGGACTAGGTGGGGAGACCCAGTACTTC
few,TRBD1,TRBJ2-5,TRBV24-1,CATSDLGTGEETQYF,TGTGCCACCAGTGACCTAGGGACAGGTGAAGAGACCCAGTACTTC
.,TRBD1,TRBJ2-7,TRBV5-1,CASSWTGGTYEQYF,TGCGCCAGCAGCTGGACAGGGGGAACCTACGAGCAGTACTTC
many,TRBD1,TRBJ1-2,TRBV7-9,CASSSTGVGGYGYTF,TGTGCCAGCAGCTCTACAGGGGTAGGGGGCTATGGCTACACCTTC
many,.,TRBJ2-3,TRBV7-2,CASSPPWAGTDTQYF,TGTGCCAGCAGCCCCCCCTGGGCTGGCACAGATACGCAGTATTTT
many,TRBD2,TRBJ2-3,TRBV25-1,CASSYAGGSTDTQYF,TGTGCCAGCTCTTACGCGGGGGGGTCCACAGATACGCAGTATTTT
.,.,TRBJ1-1,TRBV7-9,CASSLGGGGEAFF,TGTGCCAGCAGCTTAGGAGGGGGAGGTGAAGCTTTCTTT
.,.,TRBJ2-1,TRBV12-3/TRBV12-4,CASTPDYSASGEQFF,TGTGCCAGCACCCCAGACTATTCCGCATCGGGTGAGCAGTTCTTC
.,TRBD1,TRBJ2-3,TRBV12-3/TRBV12-4,CASSSQGAFGTDTQYF,TGTGCCAGCAGTTCACAGGGGGCCTTTGGCACAGATACGCAGTATTTT
.,TRBD2,TRBJ2-3,TRBV4-2,CASSQARLAGADTQYF,TGTGCCAGCAGCCAAGCCCGACTAGCGGGGGCAGATACGCAGTATTTT
.,.,TRBJ2-1,TRBV11-2,CASSLEPGTNEQFF,TGTGCCAGCAGCTTAGAACCAGGGACAAATGAGCAGTTCTTC
few,TRBD1,TRBJ1-2,TRBV5-1,CASSAGQGTANYGYTF,TGCGCCAGCAGCGCGGGACAGGGGACTGCTAACTATGGCTACACCTTC
many,.,TRBJ2-7,TRBV7-9,CASSLARDYEQYF,TGTGCCAGCAGCTTGGCCAGAGATTACGAGCAGTACTTC
.,.,TRBJ2-1,TRBV27,CASSFGAGLNNEQFF,TGTGCCAGCAGTTTCGGGGCAGGGCTAAACAATGAGCAGTTCTTC
.,.,TRBJ2-1,TRBV5-5,CASSLVPYEQFF,TGTGCCAGCAGCTTGGTTCCCTACGAGCAGTTCTTC
.,.,TRBJ2-7,TRBV2,CASSHRHYEQYF,TGTGCCAGCAGTCACCGACACTACGAGCAGTACTTC
many,.,TRBJ2-1,TRBV20-1,CSARDFRGLNEQFF,TGCAGTGCTAGAGATTTCCGGGGGCTAAATGAGCAGTTCTTC
once,.,TRBJ2-5,TRBV10-3,CAISESKLTQETQYF,TGTGCCATCAGTGAGTCGAAATTGACTCAAGAGACCCAGTACTTC
.,TRBD1,TRBJ1-4,TRBV15,CAARGQGARTNEKLFF,TGTGCCGCACGGGGACAGGGGGCGCGAACTAATGAAAAACTGTTTTTT
few,TRBD2,TRBJ2-7,TRBV20-1,CSASGTSGPYYEQYF,TGCAGTGCTAGCGGGACTAGCGGGCCATACTACGAGCAGTACTTC
many,.,TRBJ2-5,TRBV18,CASSPGQIHQETQYF,TGTGCCAGCTCGCCAGGACAGATACACCAAGAGACCCAGTACTTC
.,.,TRBJ1-4,TRBV28,CASSPGDAVREKLFF,TGTGCCAGCAGTCCGGGTGATGCAGTAAGAGAAAAACTGTTTTTT
.,.,TRBJ2-5,TRBV25-1,CASSEYGGRLQETQYF,TGTGCCAGCAGTGAATATGGGGGGCGCTTACAAGAGACCCAGTACTTC
.,TRBD2,TRBJ2-1,TRBV12-3/TRBV12-4,CASSPRVGLAGGTHEQFF,TGTGCCAGCAGCCCCCGCGTGGGGTTAGCGGGGGGGACCCATGAGCAGTTCTTC
few,.,TRBJ1-1,TRBV29-1,CSAARGLRTEAFF,TGCAGCGCCGCACGGGGGCTCAGGACTGAAGCTTTCTTT
many,.,TRBJ2-2,TRBV15,CATSRAVGTGELFF,TGTGCCACCAGCAGAGCTGTCGGGACCGGGGAGCTGTTTTTT
many,TRBD2,TRBJ2-1,TRBV29-1,CSVALGLATSSYNEQFF,TGCAGCGTTGCCCTAGGACTAGCGACAAGCTCCTACAATGAGCAGTTCTTC